A single sample gave rise to the 14 T cell receptor beta chains below, sequenced in a study of T cell responses to AZD1222 COVID-19 vaccine. Profiled with immunoSEQ multiplex PCR; TCRdb holds only in-frame clones, not every one. Seen here are 90,000 to 110,000 clones, around 87% observed once, and the top ten hold 5.2%. The sample in question was peripheral blood, obtained on day 0 of AZD1222 vaccination. These receptors all come from an adult in good health.

The chain has TRBV6-4 and TRBJ2-5; the D gene is possibly TRBD2 (6 bases). The germline gives CDR1 MRHNA, CDR2 SNTAGT. Deletions cut 2 bases from V and 9 bases from J, with 13 bases between. This CDR3 contains 13 residues. The CDR3 loop is CASSDEGGDAQYF. In DNA form, the CDR3 reads TGTGCCAGCAGTGACGAAGGAGGGGACGCCCAGTACTTC.

This sequence joins TRBV25-1 and TRBJ2-3; 8 bases are shared with TRBD2. Losses at the gene ends were 4 bases for V and 7 bases for J; bases not matched to a gene: 7. The CDR3 is 14 amino acids. Germline CDR1 is MGHDK and CDR2 is SYGVNS. The CDR3 loop is CASSVTGGPHTQYF. The CDR3 DNA reads TGTGCCAGCAGTGTGACGGGGGGGCCTCATACGCAGTATTTT.

This clone was seen only a few times. One end of the junction does not line up with germline, which may come from a read error. In nucleotides, the CDR3 is TGTGCTAGCAGCTTAGAGGTCGCTGATACGCAGTATTTT. Translated, it gives CASSLEVADTQYF. This chain connects TRBV7-7 to TRBJ2-3; D not resolved. The CDR3 is 13 amino acids. Germline V gene sequence: CDR1 SSHAT, CDR2 FNYEAQ (reference sequence).

CDR3 DNA: TGTGCCACCAGTGAGTCGGGACAGGGGGAAGCAGATACGCAGTATTTT. Its translation: CATSESGQGEADTQYF. This chain connects TRBV24-1 to TRBJ2-3; 11 nucleotides line up with TRBD1. The ends lost 4 bases at V and 4 bases at J; junction bases unmatched: 6. The CDR3 totals 16 residues. The germline V gene encodes CDR1 KGHDR and CDR2 SFDVKD.

This clone was found a few times. This chain connects TRBV2 to TRBJ1-1; no reliable D call. Germline V gives CDR1 SNHLY, CDR2 FYNNEI. Trimming removed 0 bases from V and 5 bases from J, with 13 bases in between. This CDR3 region has 15 residues. The CDR3 sequence is CASSEASTSRTEAFF. The CDR3 nucleotides read TGTGCCAGCAGTGAAGCGAGCACCTCTAGGACTGAAGCTTTCTTT.

The chain is built from TRBV24-1 and TRBJ1-3, with 9 nucleotides matching TRBD1. The germline gives CDR1 KGHDR, CDR2 SFDVKD. The CDR3 covers 16 residues. The V and J ends lost 5 bases and 2 bases, in that order; junction bases with no gene match: 6. This CDR3 reads CATSGPDRGTGNTIYF. CDR3 nucleotides: TGTGCCACCAGTGGTCCCGACAGGGGGACTGGAAACACCATATATTTT.

The chain links TRBV18 to TRBJ2-7, with TRBD2 matching 7 bases. Germline CDR1 is KGHSH and CDR2 is LQKENI. The trim removed 1 base at V and 3 bases at J, leaving 6 bases unmatched. The CDR3 is made up of 15 amino acids. This CDR3 reads CASSPLGLSSYEQYF. The DNA of the CDR3 is TGTGCCAGCTCACCACTGGGACTATCAAGCTACGAGCAGTACTTC. Looking up the rest from reference TRBV18 and TRBJ2-7 gives the full variable domain: NAGVMQNPRHLVRRRGQEARLRCSPMKGHSHVYWYRQLPEEGLKFMVYLQKENIIDESGMPKERFSAEFPKEGPSILRIQQVVRGDSAAYFCASSPLGLSSYEQYFGPGTRLTVT.

This chain joins TRBV10-3 and TRBJ2-7, with 11 bases fitting TRBD1. The CDR3 extends over 16 amino acids. The junction had 9 bases not matched to a gene; V was cut back by 6 bases and J by 2 bases. The germline V gene has CDR1 ENHRY and CDR2 SYGVKD. The CDR3 coding sequence is TGTGCCATCAGCCTTCCCGGGGGACAGGGGGCCTACGAGCAGTACTTC. This codes for CAISLPGGQGAYEQYF.

The chain uses TRBV30 and TRBJ2-1, with D perhaps matching TRBD2 (6 bases). This CDR3 is built from 15 residues. CDR1 is GTSNPN, CDR2 SVGIG, per germline (reference sequence). Trimming took off 3 bases at V and 0 bases at J, with 12 bases between the two ends. The CDR3 DNA sequence: TGTGCCTGGAGGGGGCCCGGGAGCTCCTACAATGAGCAGTTCTTC. It translates to CAWRGPGSSYNEQFF.

The chain employs TRBV15 and TRBJ2-7, with 7 nucleotides matching TRBD1. This CDR3 region has 17 residues. Germline CDR1 is LNHNV and CDR2 is YYDKDF (reference sequence). With V trimmed by 1 base and J by 4 bases, 13 bases remained unmatched. CDR3: CATSRVLGTALPYEQYF. Here the CDR3 DNA reads TGTGCCACCAGCAGAGTCTTGGGGACAGCCCTACCTTACGAGCAGTACTTC.

This chain links TRBV5-1 with TRBJ2-3; no firm D call. There are 14 residues in the CDR3. Trimming took 0 bases from V and 3 from J, leaving 8 bases between them. Germline-derived CDR1 and CDR2 are SGHRS and YFSETQ. CDR3 nucleotides: TGCGCCAGCAGCTTGGCCGTAGGTACAGATACGCAGTATTTT. Amino acid sequence: CASSLAVGTDTQYF.

The V gene is TRBV7-2, the J gene TRBJ2-5; D may be TRBD2 (5 bases). This CDR3 spans 15 amino acids. Germline-derived CDR1 and CDR2 are SGHTA and FQGNSA. With 1 base removed from V and 5 bases from J, the gap between germline ends came to 14 bases. CDR3 DNA sequence: TGTGCCAGCAGCTTAGGGGCCGGGGTCGACGAGACCCAGTACTTC. Residues: CASSLGAGVDETQYF. The full variable domain, with the rest looked up from reference TRBV7-2 and TRBJ2-5, is GAGVSQSPSNKVTEKGKDVELRCDPISGHTALYWYRQSLGQGLEFLIYFQGNSAPDKSGLPSDRFSAERTGGSVSTLTIQRTQQEDSAVYLCASSLGAGVDETQYFGPGTRLLVL.

The rearrangement uses TRBV4-2 and TRBJ2-4, with TRBD2 matching 13 bases. CDR3 length: 17 residues. J was trimmed by 8 bases and V by 3 bases; bases with no gene match: 10. The V gene's germline CDR1 is LGHNA and CDR2 YNFKEQ. DNA of the CDR3: TGTGCCAGCAGCCAGGGACTAGCGGGATCTTTAGGGGACATTCAGTACTTC. Its translation is CASSQGLAGSLGDIQYF.

For the CDR3, the DNA is TGTGCCACCCGGAAGGGGGCGAGCAATCAGCCCCAGCATTTT. Translation: CATRKGASNQPQHF. The chain combines TRBV21-1 with TRBJ1-5; the D call in the table, TRBD1, was not verified against the DNA. TRBV21-1 is assigned pseudogene status. The CDR3 sequence is 14 residues long.